This record concerns one T cell receptor (beta chain) sequence. This entry comes from a study of CD8 T cells in Susac syndrome. RNA amounts of roughly 0.45 to 1 ug underwent reverse transcription with random hexamers. The authors amplified TCR beta CDR3 across 54 Vbeta and 13 Jbeta using immunoSEQ multiplex PCR. One entry per CDR3 protein, called by TCRdb with MiXCR from the immunoSEQ multiplex PCR reads. The sample lists 110,000 to 150,000 distinct CDR3 sequences, approximately 93% occurring once. This CDR3 comprises 13 residues. V was cut by 8 bases and J by 4 bases, with 15 bases left in between. The sequence was collected from a human donor in good health. The sequenced sample was CD8+ T cells from PBMCs. The V call is TRBV12-3 or TRBV12-4, the J call TRBJ2-7; D remains unclear. CDR3: CASGNPNQYEQYF. The CDR3 DNA sequence: TGTGCCAGCGGAAACCCTAACCAATACGAGCAGTACTTC.